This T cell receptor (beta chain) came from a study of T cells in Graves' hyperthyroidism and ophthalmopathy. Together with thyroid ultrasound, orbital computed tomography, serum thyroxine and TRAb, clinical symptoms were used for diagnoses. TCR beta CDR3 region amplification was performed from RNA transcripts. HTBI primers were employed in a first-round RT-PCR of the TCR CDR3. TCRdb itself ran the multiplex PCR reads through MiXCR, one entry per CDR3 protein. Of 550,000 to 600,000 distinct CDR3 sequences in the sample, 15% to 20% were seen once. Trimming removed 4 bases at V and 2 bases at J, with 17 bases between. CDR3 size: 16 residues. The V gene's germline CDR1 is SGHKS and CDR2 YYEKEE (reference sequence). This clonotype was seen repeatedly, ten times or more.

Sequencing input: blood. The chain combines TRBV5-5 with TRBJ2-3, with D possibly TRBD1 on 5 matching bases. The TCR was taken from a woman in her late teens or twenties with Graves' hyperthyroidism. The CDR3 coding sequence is TGTGCCAGCAGCACCCAGACAGATCAGAACACAGATACGCAGTATTTT. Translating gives CASSTQTDQNTDTQYF.